One and the same sample provided the 28 T cell receptor beta chains below, sequenced in a study of response to subunit inactivated influenza vaccine. One entry per CDR3 protein, called by TCRdb with MiXCR from the RT-PCR reads. The sample lists about 570,000 distinct CDR3 sequences, roughly 12% seen once, with 9.5% to 11% in the top ten. These data also featured in a second study, about T cells expressing NK-cell markers. As that report states: Making the TCR beta cDNA relied on 5'RACE template switching with UMIs.

The source material was PBMCs from blood, sampled on the day of vaccination. These receptors all come from a man between 50 and 59 years old who received an inactivated influenza vaccine.

The table lists this clonotype with a few counts. The chain links TRBV7-3 to TRBJ2-3; 16 bases align to TRBD2. Germline values: CDR1 SGHTA, CDR2 FQGTGA. V was clipped by 6 bases and J by 0 bases; unmatched bases: 6. The CDR3 has 18 amino acids. The CDR3 protein is CASRPGTSGRASTDTQYF. The CDR3 DNA is TGTGCCAGCAGACCCGGGACTAGCGGGAGGGCGAGCACAGATACGCAGTATTTT.

This clonotype was seen only a few times. The chain couples TRBV12-3 or TRBV12-4 to TRBJ2-1; 10 bases are a match to TRBD1. V shed 5 bases, J shed 6 bases, and the junction held 7 bases outside the gene matches. This CDR3 has 15 amino acids. The CDR3 here is CASSARDRGPNEQFF. In DNA, the CDR3 is TGTGCCAGCAGTGCCCGGGACAGGGGTCCCAATGAGCAGTTCTTC.

Of note for this clonotype: A read error may be the cause here, since a much bigger clone is one base away. V usage is TRBV10-3 and J usage is TRBJ1-5; 7 bases line up with TRBD1. The CDR3 totals 15 residues. After removal of 3 bases from V and 9 bases from J, the junction contained 11 bases not matched to a gene. Per germline, CDR1 ENHRY and CDR2 SYGVKD. CDR3 sequence reads: CAISDTGQDGLPQHF. The CDR3 coding sequence is TGTGCCATCAGTGATACCGGACAGGACGGTCTGCCCCAGCATTTT.

The V gene is TRBV20-1, the J gene TRBJ2-7, with TRBD2 identical over 12 bases. Germline V gene data show CDR1 as DFQATT and CDR2 as SNEGSKA (reference sequence). CDR3 size: 14 residues. V lost 6 bases, J lost 3 bases, and 6 bases stayed unmatched. The CDR3 here is CSAKKGLAGYEQYF. The CDR3 region has the DNA TGCAGTGCCAAGAAGGGACTAGCGGGCTACGAGCAGTACTTC.

This chain joins TRBV3-1 and TRBJ1-1, with unresolved D. The CDR3 covers 13 residues. Trimming removed 0 bases from V and 5 bases from J, with 7 bases in between. The germline gives CDR1 LGHDT, CDR2 YNNKEL (reference sequence). As DNA, the CDR3 is TGTGCCAGCAGCCAAGATCGTATGACTGAAGCTTTCTTT. Translation gives CASSQDRMTEAFF.

A few counts support this clonotype. The CDR3, as DNA: TGTGCCAGCAGTGTCGGCCTGGCGCAGTATTTT. Translation gives CASSVGLAQYF. This chain connects TRBV12-3 or TRBV12-4 to TRBJ2-3; D remains unclear. V lost 5 bases to trimming and J lost 10 bases, with 10 bases between them. This CDR3 comprises 11 residues.

This chain connects TRBV20-1 to TRBJ2-7; 12 nucleotides line up with TRBD2. Trimming took 5 bases from V and 5 from J; bases not matched to a gene: 7. Germline CDR1 reads DFQATT; CDR2 reads SNEGSKA (reference sequence). The CDR3 contains 14 residues. The CDR3 region has the DNA TGCAGTGCTCCTTCCGGACTAGCGGGACACGAGCAGTACTTC. It encodes CSAPSGLAGHEQYF.

This clonotype was seen ten or more times. This sequence joins TRBV27 and TRBJ1-5, with 8 bases fitting TRBD1. The CDR3 spans 14 residues. V dropped 5 bases and J dropped 2; count of bases not matched to a gene: 2. Germline V gives CDR1 MNHEY, CDR2 SMNVEV (reference sequence). CDR3 sequence reads: CASSKTGGNQPQHF. CDR3 bases: TGTGCCAGCAGTAAGACAGGGGGCAATCAGCCCCAGCATTTT.

This clonotype was counted many times. This sequence joins TRBV4-2 and TRBJ2-2; 10 bases agree with TRBD2. Trimming at V came to 3 bases and at J to 1 base, leaving 2 bases not matched to a gene. Germline CDR1 and CDR2: LGHNA and YNFKEQ. The CDR3 spans 16 residues. CDR3 loop: CASSQASGRNTGELFF. CDR3 DNA sequence: TGTGCCAGCAGCCAGGCTAGCGGGAGGAACACCGGGGAGCTGTTTTTT.

This clonotype was found many times. The chain uses TRBV5-1 and TRBJ1-6; perhaps TRBD1 as D (5 bases). The CDR3 is made up of 14 amino acids. Per the germline V gene, CDR1 is SGHRS and CDR2 is YFSETQ. V was pared by 0 bases and J by 9 bases, with 10 bases between. The CDR3 is CASSLGDAGSPLHF. CDR3 DNA sequence: TGCGCCAGCAGCTTGGGGGACGCCGGTTCACCCCTCCACTTT.

This clonotype has more than one count but fewer than ten. V gene TRBV4-2 combines with J gene TRBJ1-4, with TRBD1 as a possible D gene (6 bases). V lost 0 bases, J lost 3 bases, and 11 bases lay in between. CDR3 length: 16 residues. The germline CDR1 and CDR2 sequences are LGHNA and YNFKEQ. The CDR3 nucleotides read TGTGCCAGCAGCCAAGACCCGGCAGGGGCTAATGAAAAACTGTTTTTT. It encodes CASSQDPAGANEKLFF.

This clonotype was detected ten times or more. The chain is built from TRBV20-1 and TRBJ2-2, with D possibly TRBD1 on 5 matching bases. The ends were cut back, 6 bases at V and 7 bases at J, with 21 bases in the middle. Germline V gene lookup returns CDR1 DFQATT and CDR2 SNEGSKA (reference sequence). This CDR3 contains 15 residues. Written as DNA, the CDR3 is TGCAGTGCACAGACTGACCGCGGACATGACGGGGAGCTGTTTTTT. Translation gives CSAQTDRGHDGELFF.

J is TRBJ2-3 and V is TRBV11-1; no definite D call. This CDR3 has 13 residues. Germline-derived CDR1 and CDR2 are SGHAT and FQDESV (reference sequence). V lost 4 bases, J lost 6 bases, and 11 bases lay in between. For the CDR3, the DNA is TGTGCCAGCAGCTCACCCCCCGGCGATACGCAGTATTTT. This translates into CASSSPPGDTQYF.

This clonotype appeared a few times. The rearrangement joins TRBV2 to TRBJ1-6; tentatively, D is TRBD1 (5 bases). The CDR3 runs to 15 residues. Germline V CDR1 and CDR2: SNHLY, FYNNEI. The V end was cut by 7 bases, the J end by 14 bases, with 24 bases between. CDR3 DNA sequence: TGTGCCAGCATCCAAACTCCGGGACGGCTAAACACCCTCCACTTT. It is translated as CASIQTPGRLNTLHF.

This clonotype was seen a handful of times. The chain couples TRBV5-1 to TRBJ1-1, with a possible D match to TRBD1 (5 bases). V shed 0 bases and J shed 6 bases, with 15 bases lying between them. Germline V gene sequence: CDR1 SGHRS, CDR2 YFSETQ. This CDR3 spans 15 amino acids. CDR3 sequence: CASSLEPGSYAEAFF. In nucleotides, the CDR3 is TGCGCCAGCAGCTTGGAGCCAGGGAGCTATGCTGAAGCTTTCTTT. Full variable domain (outside the CDR3, taken from reference TRBV5-1 and TRBJ1-1): KAGVTQTPRYLIKTRGQQVTLSCSPISGHRSVSWYQQTPGQGLQFLFEYFSETQRNKGNFPGRFSGRQFSNSRSEMNVSTLELGDSALYLCASSLEPGSYAEAFFGQGTRLTVV.

The sample holds a few counts of this clonotype. The chain recombines TRBV5-1 with TRBJ1-1, with D possibly matching TRBD1 (6 bases). The length of the CDR3 is 16 residues. The germline gives CDR1 SGHRS, CDR2 YFSETQ. Trimming stripped 4 bases from V and 1 base from J, with 17 bases between. CDR3 in amino acids: CASSVAPDRRNTEAFF. CDR3 sequence (DNA): TGCGCCAGCAGCGTCGCGCCCGACAGGAGGAACACTGAAGCTTTCTTT.

This clonotype occurred many times. The genes are TRBV10-2 and TRBJ2-1; D is unclear. V lost 5 bases and J lost 0, with 11 bases in between. Per germline, CDR1 WSHSY and CDR2 SAAADI. This CDR3 is built from 15 residues. The chain's CDR3 is CASSLYGDSYNEQFF. CDR3 DNA: TGCGCCAGCAGTCTTTACGGAGACTCCTACAATGAGCAGTTCTTC.

This chain uses TRBV20-1 with TRBJ2-2; no reliable D call. The CDR3 is 13 amino acids. The germline V gene encodes CDR1 DFQATT and CDR2 SNEGSKA (reference sequence). V lost 0 bases, J lost 1 base, and 3 bases lay in between. DNA for the CDR3: TGCAGTGCTAGAGAACAGAACACCGGGGAGCTGTTTTTT. Amino acid sequence: CSAREQNTGELFF.

The chain combines TRBV5-6 with TRBJ1-6; D is perhaps TRBD1 (6 bases). V dropped 3 bases and J dropped 8 bases, with 15 bases sitting between them. The CDR3 runs 15 residues. Germline CDR1 SGHDT, CDR2 YYEEEE. The CDR3: CASSSPGTRHSPLHF. The CDR3 DNA reads TGTGCCAGCAGCTCCCCCGGGACACGGCATTCACCCCTCCACTTT. Full variable domain (rest looked up from reference TRBV5-6 and TRBJ1-6): DAGVTQSPTHLIKTRGQQVTLRCSPKSGHDTVSWYQQALGQGPQFIFQYYEEEERQRGNFPDRFSGHQFPNYSSELNVNALLLGDSALYLCASSSPGTRHSPLHFGNGTRLTVT.

This clonotype was detected a few times. The V and J genes are TRBV20-1 and TRBJ2-1; the D call may be TRBD1 or TRBD2 (5 bases each). This CDR3 comprises 13 residues. Looked up from germline, CDR1 is DFQATT and CDR2 is SNEGSKA (reference sequence). The V gene lost 2 bases and the J gene lost 15 bases, with 20 bases spanning the gap. DNA for the CDR3: TGCAGTGCTAGAAAGGGACCCCCCGGGTTCGGGTTCTTC. Its translation: CSARKGPPGFGFF.

The chain has TRBV20-1 and TRBJ1-1; 9 bases map to TRBD1. CDR3 length: 14 residues. Germline CDR1 DFQATT, CDR2 SNEGSKA (reference sequence). Losses at the gene ends were 6 bases for V and 4 bases for J; bases not matched to a gene: 9. CDR3 amino acids: CSAPRGTGSTEAFF. In DNA, the CDR3 is TGCAGTGCCCCGAGGGGGACAGGGAGCACTGAAGCTTTCTTT.

The chain recombines TRBV28 with TRBJ2-6; possibly TRBD1 for D (5 bases). This CDR3 comprises 19 residues. Trimming pared 3 bases from V and 0 bases from J, leaving 18 bases between. Germline V CDR1 and CDR2: MDHEN, SYDVKM. The CDR3 nucleotides read TGTGCCAGCAGTTTCCCGCCAGGGCGTATACGCTCTGGGGCCAACGTCCTGACTTTC. This gives the protein CASSFPPGRIRSGANVLTF.

This chain links TRBV7-3 with TRBJ2-7; possible D gene TRBD2, 6 bases. Trimming cost V 4 bases and J 8 bases, with 15 bases left between them. This CDR3 region has 13 residues. The germline gives CDR1 SGHTA, CDR2 FQGTGA. CDR3 in DNA: TGTGCCAGCAGCTCCTCGGGACTTCACAAGCAGTACTTC. Its protein is CASSSSGLHKQYF.

Worth noting for this clonotype: The junction differs from germline at one of its ends, possibly a read error. This chain links TRBV7-2 with TRBJ2-2; TRBD2 might be the D (6 bases). Germline CDR1 reads SGHTA; CDR2 reads FQGNSA. The CDR3 loop spans 16 amino acids. CDR3 sequence reads: CASSFTGTSNTRELFF. DNA for the CDR3: TGTGCCAGCAGCTTTACCGGGACTTCCAACACCCGGGAGCTGTTTTTT.

This rearrangement joins TRBV27 to TRBJ2-4; D unclear. With 2 bases removed from V and 0 bases from J, the gap between germline ends came to 11 bases. Germline-derived CDR1 and CDR2 are MNHEY and SMNVEV (reference sequence). CDR3 length: 16 residues. The CDR3 region is CASSLGSTLAKNIQYF. The CDR3 DNA sequence: TGTGCCAGCAGTTTAGGGTCTACCCTAGCCAAAAACATTCAGTACTTC.

The chain employs TRBV30 and TRBJ2-1, with D possibly being TRBD2 (6 bases). The germline V and J ends were trimmed by 2 bases and 4 bases, with 15 bases remaining between them. There are 15 residues in the CDR3. CDR1 and CDR2 (germline): GTSNPN, SVGIG (reference sequence). The CDR3 nucleotides read TGTGCCTGGAGTCCCAGCGGGTTACTATACAATGAGCAGTTCTTC. Its protein product is CAWSPSGLLYNEQFF.

CDR3 residues: CAISTSNTDTQYF. CDR3 bases: TGTGCCATCAGTACCTCTAACACAGATACGCAGTATTTT. This chain connects TRBV10-3 to TRBJ2-3; D is unclear. The CDR3 is 13 residues long. Deletions cut 5 bases from V and 2 bases from J, with 8 bases between. Germline lookup yields CDR1 ENHRY and CDR2 SYGVKD.

In its sample, this clonotype was seen a few times. CDR3 in DNA: TGTGCCAGCAGTGAGCGACGCAATGAAAAACTGTTTTTT. Translating gives CASSERRNEKLFF. The V call is TRBV2, the J call TRBJ1-4, with D unresolved. V was shortened by 3 bases and J by 5 bases, with 7 bases between the two germline ends. Germline CDR1 and CDR2: SNHLY and FYNNEI. The CDR3 is 13 amino acids.